These T cell receptor beta chains were read from a single sample in a study of molecular identifiers for immune sequencing clone quantification. TCRdb re-analysed the PCR reads in MiXCR, keeping a single row per CDR3 protein. The data show 97,000 or so distinct CDR3 sequences, with about 32% seen just once and roughly 10% held by the top ten. Source material: naive CD8+ T cells from blood, with Jurkat cell RNA spiked in. The receptors shown here come from a human donor in good health. Some libraries in this study had Jurkat cell RNA spiked in. Both conserved end residues are part of each CDR3. D genes are given only for firm matches. Size values are once, few and many counts, or a class for expanded clones, and some rows have none.

d_call	j_call	v_call	clone_size	cdr3_aa	cdr3_nt
TRBD1	TRBJ1-1	TRBV19	few	CASSSRYIRDRVTEAFF	TGTGCCAGTAGCAGCCGGTATATCCGGGACAGGGTTACTGAAGCTTTCTTT
TRBD2	TRBJ2-3	TRBV29-1	few	CSVVLVSGGTDTQYF	TGCAGCGTTGTATTGGTTAGCGGGGGCACAGATACGCAGTATTTT
TRBD1	TRBJ2-2	TRBV7-9	-	CASSPTGTGGAAGELFF	TGTGCCAGCAGCCCAACCGGGACAGGGGGCGCGGCCGGGGAGCTGTTTTTT
TRBD2	TRBJ2-4	TRBV5-5	many	CASSSLAGGLNIQYF	TGTGCCAGCAGCTCCCTAGCGGGAGGGCTGAACATTCAGTACTTC
-	TRBJ1-1	TRBV4-3	-	CASSQGPTGRSSEAFF	TGCGCCAGCAGCCAAGGGCCTACAGGACGTAGTTCTGAAGCTTTCTTT
TRBD1	TRBJ1-2	TRBV28	few	CASSPRSADRGFGYGYTF	TGTGCCAGCAGTCCCCGATCGGCGGACAGGGGTTTCGGCTATGGCTACACCTTC
-	TRBJ2-7	TRBV6-2/TRBV6-3	-	CASLGWVADKTYEQYF	TGTGCCAGTCTCGGTTGGGTAGCGGACAAGACCTACGAGCAGTACTTC
-	TRBJ1-5	TRBV28	few	CASSFGAGTGQPQHF	TGTGCCAGCAGTTTCGGTGCAGGGACGGGTCAGCCCCAGCATTTT
-	TRBJ2-7	TRBV5-5	-	CASSLARVRDYEQYF	TGTGCCAGCAGCTTGGCGAGGGTAAGGGACTACGAGCAGTACTTC
-	TRBJ2-5	TRBV3-1	few	CASSQDDVVGGARETQYF	TGTGCCAGCAGCCAAGATGACGTCGTGGGGGGGGCCCGAGAGACCCAGTACTTC
-	TRBJ2-5	TRBV28	-	CASTTPRETQYF	TGTGCCAGCACTACCCCCAGAGAGACCCAGTACTTC
-	TRBJ2-6	TRBV11-2	few	CASSYRPRSGANVLTF	TGTGCCAGCAGCTACCGCCCCCGGTCTGGGGCCAACGTCCTGACTTTC
-	TRBJ2-3	TRBV4-2	-	CASSQGVGQTATDTQYF	TGTGCCAGCAGCCAAGGGGTAGGACAGACCGCCACAGATACGCAGTATTTT
-	TRBJ1-5	TRBV6-2/TRBV6-3	-	CASRVGVRPQHF	TGTGCCAGCAGAGTAGGGGTGCGGCCCCAGCATTTT
-	TRBJ2-2	TRBV12-5	-	CASGLDRENTGELFF	TGTGCTAGTGGTTTGGACAGGGAGAACACCGGGGAGCTGTTTTTT
TRBD2	TRBJ2-2	TRBV24-1	-	CATSDLRRTSGRASKLGELFF	TGTGCCACCAGTGATTTGCGTCGAACTAGCGGGAGGGCCTCCAAACTCGGGGAGCTGTTTTTT
-	TRBJ2-4	TRBV13	-	CASSLAGQNKNIQYF	TGTGCCAGCAGCTTAGCAGGGCAGAACAAAAACATTCAGTACTTC